The subject of this entry is one T cell receptor beta chain. Its antigen is unknown. No clone much larger than this one lies a single base away; base qualities are absent. TCRbeta CDR3 regions were amplified from genomic DNA by means of the immunoSEQ Assay, a bias-controlled multiplex PCR. In the paper's pipeline: The number of nucleated cells in each sample was estimated by amplification of reference gene primers within the assay. To quantify the absolute abundance of each unique TCRbeta CDR3 rearrangement, sequence reads were collapsed and filtered. Productive Simpson clonality was computed per sample as the square root of Simpson's diversity index over productive rearrangements. TCRdb limited this immuneACCESS table to in-frame rearrangements with V and J called. A share of clones is missing; checked studies link under half to unresolved V genes, and the rest is unexplained. For V, J and clone size, that table is used; D and trimming come from the DNA. The sample data list some 300,000 clones, and about 90% of these were observed just once. The ten biggest clones cover under 1.1% of the sample.

This sample is part of a study of blood T cell repertoires in COVID-19 (dated by TCRdb to 2019 to 2021). About the investigation overall: Samples from collaborators originated in the United States, Italy and Spain and spanned both the acute and convalescent phases of COVID-19. The material from the prospective study consisted of cDNA or gDNA derived from T cells, B-cell-depleted T cells, or PBMCs. Subjects who had been exposed to COVID-19, were actively infected with it, or had recovered from it provided the deeply sampled blood TCRbeta repertoires that made up the dataset. The repertoires were made available in a free public database intended to serve as a resource for research on the immune response to SARS-CoV-2. Samples came from the ongoing ImmuneRACE study (first 160 participants) plus 1,254 subjects from 6 global collaborators. A de-identified subject ID, COVID-19 status, age in years and sex were almost always included in the sample metadata. Where available, HLA class I and class II types were obtained from metadata supplied by the sample provider rather than from assay-based typing.

One collaborating source in Seattle enrolled patients during active infection and followed them longitudinally through the course of disease. Each collaborating institution followed its own protocols to collect whole blood in K2EDTA tubes. Collaborator samples were shipped for TCRbeta analysis as frozen whole blood, isolated PBMCs, or DNA extracted from either sample type. Beyond this particular receptor, the publication reports: How much clinical and demographic metadata was included differed by source and by participant, and the metadata was provided uncurated.

Looking up the germline V gene yields CDR1 SGDLS and CDR2 YYNGEE. The CDR3 contains 14 residues, cysteine and phenylalanine counted. Solely the CDR3 DNA is kept, with 42 bases framed from the first base. Trimming removed 4 bases from V and 6 bases from J, leaving 14 bases between the germline ends. This receptor chain uses TRBV9 and TRBJ2-1; a tentative D match to TRBD2 spans 6 bases. This receptor was obtained from a woman between 40 and 50 years old with COVID-19, enrolled during active disease. Sequenced input: peripheral blood. The nucleotide sequence reads TGTGCCAGCAGCCCGGGAGTAGGCGGCAATGAGCAGTTCTTC. This gives the protein CASSPGVGGNEQFF.